The T cell receptor (beta chain) under discussion was sequenced for a study of blood T cell repertoires in COVID-19. Overall study: The United States, Italy and Spain supplied acute and convalescent COVID-19 samples. Nucleic acid was either cDNA or gDNA, and it came from T cells, B-cell-depleted T cells, or PBMCs.

Authors' processing steps: By means of reference gene primer amplification, nucleated cell counts were estimated. Produced via immunoSEQ multiplex PCR; TCRdb's table is partial and in-frame only. V and J calls plus clone size are reproduced from that table; the DNA served to infer D and trimming. This table has under 4,500 clones, 75% to 90% appearing once. CDR1 MNHNS and CDR2 SASEGT come from the germline V gene. The trim removed 3 bases at V and 4 bases at J, leaving 7 bases unmatched. The CDR3 is made up of 16 amino acids. The chain has TRBV6-1 and TRBJ2-7; 12 bases match TRBD2. Sequencing was carried out using peripheral blood. This receptor was identified in a human donor in a cohort sampled during active COVID-19. This CDR3 is CASSDSASGGAYEQYF. The CDR3 DNA reads TGTGCCAGCAGTGATTCGGCTAGCGGGGGGGCTTACGAGCAGTACTTC.